In its sample, the clone carrying this T cell receptor (beta chain) was seen once. Germline V gives CDR1 LGHDT, CDR2 YNNKEL (reference sequence). Trimming at V came to 1 base and at J to 4 bases, leaving 3 bases not matched to a gene. This CDR3 spans 14 amino acids. These data come from a study of blood T cell repertoires in COVID-19. Study context: T cells, B-cell-depleted T cells, or PBMCs supplied cDNA or gDNA.

The data were produced by immunoSEQ multiplex PCR, yet TCRdb's version contains in-frame clones alone and is incomplete. The sample gives a few hundred thousand clones, 89% of which show up once; about 2% is in the top ten. Seattle's enrolled individuals joined amid active infection and were then monitored longitudinally. This TCR was sampled from a woman in her thirties with COVID-19, enrolled during active disease. Sample: peripheral blood. V gene TRBV3-1 (or the pseudogene TRBV3-2) combines with J gene TRBJ1-1; 7 positions agree with TRBD1. This chain's CDR3 is CASSQVQGVTEAFF. CDR3 sequence (DNA): TGTGCCAGCAGCCAAGTTCAGGGGGTCACTGAAGCTTTCTTT.